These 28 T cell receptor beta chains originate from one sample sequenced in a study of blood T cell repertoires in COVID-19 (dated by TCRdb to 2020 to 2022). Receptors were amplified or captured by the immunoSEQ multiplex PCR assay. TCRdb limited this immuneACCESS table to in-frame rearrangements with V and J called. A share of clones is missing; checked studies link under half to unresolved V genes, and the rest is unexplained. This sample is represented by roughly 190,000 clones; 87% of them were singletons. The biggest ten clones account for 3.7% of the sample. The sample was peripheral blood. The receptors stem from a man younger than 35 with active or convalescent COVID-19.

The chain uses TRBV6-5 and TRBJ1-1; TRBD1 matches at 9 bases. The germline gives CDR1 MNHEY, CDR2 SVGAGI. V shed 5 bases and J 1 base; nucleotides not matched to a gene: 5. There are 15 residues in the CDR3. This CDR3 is CASSTGGRGNTEAFF. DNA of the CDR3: TGTGCCAGCAGTACAGGGGGCCGGGGGAACACTGAAGCTTTCTTT.

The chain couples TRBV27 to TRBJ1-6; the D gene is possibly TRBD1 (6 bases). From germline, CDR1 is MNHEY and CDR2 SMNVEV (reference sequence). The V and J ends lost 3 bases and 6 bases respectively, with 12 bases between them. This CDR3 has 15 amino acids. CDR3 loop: CASSFDRSGNSPLHF. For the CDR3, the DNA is TGTGCCAGCAGTTTTGACAGGAGTGGTAATTCACCCCTCCACTTT.

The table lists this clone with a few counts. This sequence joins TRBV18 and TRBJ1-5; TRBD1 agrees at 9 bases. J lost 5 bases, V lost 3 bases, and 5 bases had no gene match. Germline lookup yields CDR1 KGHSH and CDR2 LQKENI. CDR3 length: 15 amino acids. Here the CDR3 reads CASSPPGQGHQPQHF. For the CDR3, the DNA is TGTGCCAGCTCACCCCCGGGACAGGGACATCAGCCCCAGCATTTT.

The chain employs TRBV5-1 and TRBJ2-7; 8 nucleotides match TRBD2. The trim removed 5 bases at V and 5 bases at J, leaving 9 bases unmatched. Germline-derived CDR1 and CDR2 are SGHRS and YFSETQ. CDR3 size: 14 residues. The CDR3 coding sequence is TGCGCCAGCAGTGGTGCGGGAGGAGGCGACGAGCAGTACTTC. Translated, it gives CASSGAGGGDEQYF.

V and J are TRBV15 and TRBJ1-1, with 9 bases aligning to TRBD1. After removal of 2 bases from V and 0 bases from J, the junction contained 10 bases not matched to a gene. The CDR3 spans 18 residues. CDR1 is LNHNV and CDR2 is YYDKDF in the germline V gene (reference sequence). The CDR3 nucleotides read TGTGCCACCAGCAGACCCCACGACAGGGGGTTCATGAACACTGAAGCTTTCTTT. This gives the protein CATSRPHDRGFMNTEAFF.

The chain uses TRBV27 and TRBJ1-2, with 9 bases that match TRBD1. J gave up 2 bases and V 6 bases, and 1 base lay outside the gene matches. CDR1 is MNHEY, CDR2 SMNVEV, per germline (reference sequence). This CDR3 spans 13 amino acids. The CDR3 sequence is CASRQGANYGYTF. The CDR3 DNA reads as TGTGCCAGCAGACAGGGGGCGAACTATGGCTACACCTTC.

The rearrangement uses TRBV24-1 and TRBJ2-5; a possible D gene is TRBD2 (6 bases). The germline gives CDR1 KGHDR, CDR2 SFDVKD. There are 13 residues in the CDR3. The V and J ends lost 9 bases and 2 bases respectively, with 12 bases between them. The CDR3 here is CATRSRGQETQYF. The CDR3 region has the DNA TGTGCCACCCGTTCCCGGGGGCAAGAGACCCAGTACTTC.

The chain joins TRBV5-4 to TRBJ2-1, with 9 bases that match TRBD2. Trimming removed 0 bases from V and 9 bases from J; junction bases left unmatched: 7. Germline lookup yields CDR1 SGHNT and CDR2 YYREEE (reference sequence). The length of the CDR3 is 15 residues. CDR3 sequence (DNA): TGTGCCAGCAGCTTGGGGGCGGGAGGGCAGGTTGAGCAGTTCTTC. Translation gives CASSLGAGGQVEQFF.

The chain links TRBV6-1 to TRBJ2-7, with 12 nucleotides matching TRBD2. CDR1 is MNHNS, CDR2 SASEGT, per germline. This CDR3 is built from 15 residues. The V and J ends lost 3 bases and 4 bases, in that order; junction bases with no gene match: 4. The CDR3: CASSETSGGVYEQYV. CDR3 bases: TGTGCCAGCAGTGAGACTAGCGGGGGTGTGTACGAGCAGTACGTC.

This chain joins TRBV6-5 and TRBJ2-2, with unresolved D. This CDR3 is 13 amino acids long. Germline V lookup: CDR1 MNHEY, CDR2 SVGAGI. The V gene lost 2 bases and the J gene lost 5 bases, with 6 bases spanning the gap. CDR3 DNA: TGTGCCAGCAGTTACATCTCGACCGGGGAGCTGTTTTTT. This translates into CASSYISTGELFF.

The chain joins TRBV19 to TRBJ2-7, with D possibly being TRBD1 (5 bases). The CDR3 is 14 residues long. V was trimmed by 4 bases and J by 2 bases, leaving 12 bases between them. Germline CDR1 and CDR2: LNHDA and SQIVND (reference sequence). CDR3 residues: CASSNRQTTYEQYF. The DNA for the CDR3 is TGTGCCAGTAGTAACAGACAGACAACCTACGAGCAGTACTTC.

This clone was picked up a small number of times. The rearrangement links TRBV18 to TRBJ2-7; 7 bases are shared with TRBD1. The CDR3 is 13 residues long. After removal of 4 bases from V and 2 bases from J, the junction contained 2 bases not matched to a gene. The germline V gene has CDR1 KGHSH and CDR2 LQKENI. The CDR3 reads CASSQGATYEQYV. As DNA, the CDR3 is TGTGCCAGCTCACAGGGGGCCACCTACGAGCAGTACGTC.

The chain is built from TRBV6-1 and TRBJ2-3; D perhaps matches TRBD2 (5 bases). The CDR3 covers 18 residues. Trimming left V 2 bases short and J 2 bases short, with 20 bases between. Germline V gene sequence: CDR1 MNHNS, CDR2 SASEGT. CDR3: CASSEYGDRGSYTDTQYF. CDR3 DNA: TGTGCCAGCAGTGAATATGGGGATCGAGGGAGTTACACAGATACGCAGTATTTT.

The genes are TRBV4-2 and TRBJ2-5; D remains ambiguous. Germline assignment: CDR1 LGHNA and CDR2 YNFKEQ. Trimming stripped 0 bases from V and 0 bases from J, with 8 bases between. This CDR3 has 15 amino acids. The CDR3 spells CASSQDYSYQETQYF. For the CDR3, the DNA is TGTGCCAGCAGCCAAGATTACAGTTACCAAGAGACCCAGTACTTC.

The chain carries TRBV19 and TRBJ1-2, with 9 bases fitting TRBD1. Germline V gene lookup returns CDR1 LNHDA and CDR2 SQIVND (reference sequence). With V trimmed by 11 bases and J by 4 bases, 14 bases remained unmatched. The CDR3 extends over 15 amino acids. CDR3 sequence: CARPGQGCVGYGYTF. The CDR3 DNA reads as TGTGCCCGCCCGGGACAGGGCTGTGTTGGCTATGGCTACACCTTC. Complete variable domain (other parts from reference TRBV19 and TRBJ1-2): DGGITQSPKYLFRKEGQNVTLSCEQNLNHDAMYWYRQDPGQGLRLIYYSQIVNDFQKGDIAEGYSVSREKKESFPLTVTSAQKNPTAFYLCARPGQGCVGYGYTFGSGTRLTVV.

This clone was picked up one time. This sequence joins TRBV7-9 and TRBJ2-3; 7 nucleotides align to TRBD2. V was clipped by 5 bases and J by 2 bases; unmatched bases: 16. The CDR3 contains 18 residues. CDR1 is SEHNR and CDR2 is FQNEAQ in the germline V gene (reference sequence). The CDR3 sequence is CASSTYTGRVGHTDTQYF. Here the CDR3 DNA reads TGTGCCAGCAGCACTTACACGGGGAGGGTAGGCCACACAGATACGCAGTATTTT.

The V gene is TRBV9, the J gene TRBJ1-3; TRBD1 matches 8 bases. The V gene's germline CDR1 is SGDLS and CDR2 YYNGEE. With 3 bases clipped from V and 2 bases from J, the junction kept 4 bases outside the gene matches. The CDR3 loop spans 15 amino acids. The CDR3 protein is CASSAGGQAGNTIYF. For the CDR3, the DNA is TGTGCCAGCAGCGCGGGGGGACAGGCTGGAAACACCATATATTTT.

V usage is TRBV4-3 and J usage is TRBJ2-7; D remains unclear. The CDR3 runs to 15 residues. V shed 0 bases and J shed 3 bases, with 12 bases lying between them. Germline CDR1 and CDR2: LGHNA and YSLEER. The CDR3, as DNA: TGCGCCAGCAGCCAAGATCTAGGCAGTATCTACGAGCAGTACTTC. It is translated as CASSQDLGSIYEQYF.

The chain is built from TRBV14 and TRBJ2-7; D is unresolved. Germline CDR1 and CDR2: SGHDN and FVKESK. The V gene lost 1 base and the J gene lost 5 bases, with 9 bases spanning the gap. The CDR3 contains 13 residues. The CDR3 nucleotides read TGTGCCAGCAGCCAAGTAACCAGTCACGAGCAGTACGTC. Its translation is CASSQVTSHEQYV.

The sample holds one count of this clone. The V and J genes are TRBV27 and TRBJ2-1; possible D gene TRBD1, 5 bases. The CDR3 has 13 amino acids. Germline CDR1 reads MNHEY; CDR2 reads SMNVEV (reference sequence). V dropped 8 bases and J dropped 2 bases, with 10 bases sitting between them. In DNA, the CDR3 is TGTGCCAGCGGGCCGACAGCCTACAATGAGCAGTTCTTC. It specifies CASGPTAYNEQFF.

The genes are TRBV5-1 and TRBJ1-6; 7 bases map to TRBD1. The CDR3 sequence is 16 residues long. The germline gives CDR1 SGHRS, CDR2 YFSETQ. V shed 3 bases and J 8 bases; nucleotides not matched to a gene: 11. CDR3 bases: TGCGCCAGCAGCTACCTCACCACAGGGGCAGATTCACCCCTCCACTTT. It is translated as CASSYLTTGADSPLHF. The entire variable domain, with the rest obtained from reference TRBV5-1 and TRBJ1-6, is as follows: KAGVTQTPRYLIKTRGQQVTLSCSPISGHRSVSWYQQTPGQGLQFLFEYFSETQRNKGNFPGRFSGRQFSNSRSEMNVSTLELGDSALYLCASSYLTTGADSPLHFGNGTRLTVT.

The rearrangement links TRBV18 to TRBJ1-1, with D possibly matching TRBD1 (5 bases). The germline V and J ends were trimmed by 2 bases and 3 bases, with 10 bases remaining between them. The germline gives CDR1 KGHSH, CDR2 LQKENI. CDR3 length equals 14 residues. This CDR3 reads CASSPVGRDTEAFF. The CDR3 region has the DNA TGTGCCAGCTCACCAGTAGGCAGGGACACTGAAGCTTTCTTT.

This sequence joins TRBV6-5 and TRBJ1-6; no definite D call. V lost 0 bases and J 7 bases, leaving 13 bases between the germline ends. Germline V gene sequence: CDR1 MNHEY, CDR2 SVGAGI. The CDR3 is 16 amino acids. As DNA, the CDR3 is TGTGCCAGCAGTTACTCTTCTGCCCGCGGGAATTCACCCCTCCACTTT. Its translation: CASSYSSARGNSPLHF.

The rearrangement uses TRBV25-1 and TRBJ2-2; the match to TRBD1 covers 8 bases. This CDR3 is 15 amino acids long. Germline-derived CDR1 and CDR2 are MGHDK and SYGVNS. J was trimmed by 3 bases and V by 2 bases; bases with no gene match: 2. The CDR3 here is CASSEGTGYTGELFF. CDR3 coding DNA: TGTGCCAGCAGTGAAGGGACAGGCTACACCGGGGAGCTGTTTTTT.

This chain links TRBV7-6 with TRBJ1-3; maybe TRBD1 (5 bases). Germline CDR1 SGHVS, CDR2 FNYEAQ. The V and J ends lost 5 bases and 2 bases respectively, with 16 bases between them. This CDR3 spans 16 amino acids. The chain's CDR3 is CASSPRYLGPGNTIYF. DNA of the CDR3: TGTGCCAGCAGCCCTAGGTATTTGGGGCCTGGAAACACCATATATTTT.

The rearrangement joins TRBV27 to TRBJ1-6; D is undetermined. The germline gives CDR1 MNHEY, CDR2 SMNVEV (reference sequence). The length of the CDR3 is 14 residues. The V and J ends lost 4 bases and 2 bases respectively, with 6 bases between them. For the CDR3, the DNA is TGTGCCAGCAGTTCCCGGGCCTATAATTCACCCCTCCACTTT. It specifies CASSSRAYNSPLHF.

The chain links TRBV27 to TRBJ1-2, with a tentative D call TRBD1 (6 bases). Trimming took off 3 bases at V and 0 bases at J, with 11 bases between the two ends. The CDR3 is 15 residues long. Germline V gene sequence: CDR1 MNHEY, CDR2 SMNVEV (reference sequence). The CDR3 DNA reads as TGTGCCAGCAGTTTGGGGGGGCCAGCTAACTATGGCTACACCTTC. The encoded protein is CASSLGGPANYGYTF.

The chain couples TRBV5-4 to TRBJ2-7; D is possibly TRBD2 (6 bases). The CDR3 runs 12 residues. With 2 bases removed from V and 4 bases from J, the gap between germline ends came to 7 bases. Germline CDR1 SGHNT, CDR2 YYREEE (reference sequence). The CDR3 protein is CASSLRGYEQYV. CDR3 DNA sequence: TGTGCCAGCAGCTTACGGGGGTACGAGCAGTACGTC.